Each of the 3 T cell receptor beta chains below was sequenced from the same sample in a study of T cells in women clearing cervical HPV infection. Produced via immunoSEQ multiplex PCR; TCRdb's table is partial and in-frame only. This repertoire comprises some 25,000 clones; its ten largest clones make up around 3.5%. Sequencing was done on a sample of blood buffy coat. All receptors come from a woman between 18 and 69 years old with a cervical HPV16 infection that either progressed to CIN3+ or cleared (not recorded which).

With respect to this clone: The read ends 3 residues shy of where the CDR3 ends; the end is completed using the germline J gene. The chain employs TRBV19 and TRBJ1-2, with D possibly matching TRBD1 (5 bases). V was clipped by 4 bases and J by 7 bases, with 10 bases between them. The CDR3 runs to 12 residues. Germline assignment: CDR1 LNHDA and CDR2 SQIVND (reference sequence). Incomplete CDR3 DNA: TGTGCCAGTAGTACAGGGTTGGCTGGC. Its translation is CASSTGLAG. The complete CDR3 protein is CASSTGLAGYTF.

On this clone: The sequence runs out 3 residues before the end of the CDR3; the remainder is reconstructed from the germline J gene. The genes are TRBV6-2 or TRBV6-3 and TRBJ1-2; D is ambiguous. In germline, CDR1 is MNHEY, CDR2 SVGEGT. The CDR3 consists of 15 residues. CDR3 loop: CASSTRETSTDTYTF. The part of the CDR3 DNA that was read is TGTGCCAGCAGCACCCGGGAGACTAGCACAGATACC.

On this clone itself: The read ends 3 residues before the CDR3 terminus; that terminus is restored from the germline J gene. The chain employs TRBV5-6 and TRBJ2-7; 11 nucleotides align to TRBD2. The CDR3 length is 15 residues. Germline CDR1 is SGHDT and CDR2 is YYEEEE. The ends lost 2 bases at V and 4 bases at J; junction bases unmatched: 5. This CDR3 reads CASSFLSGGAYEQYF. CDR3 DNA, as far as it was read: TGTGCCAGCAGCTTTCTTAGCGGGGGGGCTTACGAG. Based on the CDR3 plus reference TRBV5-6 and TRBJ2-7, the full variable domain is DAGVTQSPTHLIKTRGQQVTLRCSPKSGHDTVSWYQQALGQGPQFIFQYYEEEERQRGNFPDRFSGHQFPNYSSELNVNALLLGDSALYLCASSFLSGGAYEQYFGPGTRLTVT.